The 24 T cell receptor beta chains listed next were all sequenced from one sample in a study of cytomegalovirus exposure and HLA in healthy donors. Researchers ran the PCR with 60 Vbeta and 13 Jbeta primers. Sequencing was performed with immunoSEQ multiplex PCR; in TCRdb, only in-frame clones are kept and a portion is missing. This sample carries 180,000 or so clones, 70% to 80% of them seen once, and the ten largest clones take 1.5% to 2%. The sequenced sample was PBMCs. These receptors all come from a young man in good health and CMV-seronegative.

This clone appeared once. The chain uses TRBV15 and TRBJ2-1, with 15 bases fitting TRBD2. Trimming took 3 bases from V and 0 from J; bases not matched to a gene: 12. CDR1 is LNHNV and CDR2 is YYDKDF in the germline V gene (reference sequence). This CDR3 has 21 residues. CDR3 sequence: CATSRDSGTSGGRVSYNEQFF. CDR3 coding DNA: TGTGCCACCAGCAGGGATTCCGGGACTAGCGGGGGGCGAGTCTCCTACAATGAGCAGTTCTTC. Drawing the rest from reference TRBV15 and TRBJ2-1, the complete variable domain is DAMVIQNPRYQVTQFGKPVTLSCSQTLNHNVMYWYQQKSSQAPKLLFHYYDKDFNNEADTPDNFQSRRPNTSFCFLDIRSPGLGDTAMYLCATSRDSGTSGGRVSYNEQFFGPGTRLTVL.

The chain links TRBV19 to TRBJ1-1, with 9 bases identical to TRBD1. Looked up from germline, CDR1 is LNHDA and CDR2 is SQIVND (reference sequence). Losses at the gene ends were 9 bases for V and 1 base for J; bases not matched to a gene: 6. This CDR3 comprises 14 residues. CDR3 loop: CASRGQGWNTEAFF. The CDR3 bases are TGTGCCAGCCGAGGACAGGGGTGGAACACTGAAGCTTTCTTT.

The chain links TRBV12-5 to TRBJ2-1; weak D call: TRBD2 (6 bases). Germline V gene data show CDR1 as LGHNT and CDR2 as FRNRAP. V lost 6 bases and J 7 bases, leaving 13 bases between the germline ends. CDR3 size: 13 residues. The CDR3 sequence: CASGIYGGNEQFF. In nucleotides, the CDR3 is TGTGCTAGTGGAATCTATGGGGGGAATGAGCAGTTCTTC.

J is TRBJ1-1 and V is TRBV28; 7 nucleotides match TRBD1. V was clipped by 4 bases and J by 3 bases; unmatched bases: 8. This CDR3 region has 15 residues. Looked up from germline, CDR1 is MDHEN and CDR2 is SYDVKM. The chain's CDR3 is CASSSQGVRDTEAFF. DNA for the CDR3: TGTGCCAGCAGTTCCCAGGGGGTTAGAGACACTGAAGCTTTCTTT. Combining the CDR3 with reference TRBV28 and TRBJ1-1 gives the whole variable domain DVKVTQSSRYLVKRTGEKVFLECVQDMDHENMFWYRQDPGLGLRLIYFSYDVKMKEKGDIPEGYSVSREKKERFSLILESASTNQTSMYLCASSSQGVRDTEAFFGQGTRLTVV.

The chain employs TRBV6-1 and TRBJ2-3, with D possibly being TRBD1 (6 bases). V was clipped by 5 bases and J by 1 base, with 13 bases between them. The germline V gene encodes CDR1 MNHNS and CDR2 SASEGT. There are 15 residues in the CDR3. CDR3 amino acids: CASSPLRTGTDTQYF. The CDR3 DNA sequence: TGTGCCAGCAGTCCCTTGAGGACAGGCACAGATACGCAGTATTTT.

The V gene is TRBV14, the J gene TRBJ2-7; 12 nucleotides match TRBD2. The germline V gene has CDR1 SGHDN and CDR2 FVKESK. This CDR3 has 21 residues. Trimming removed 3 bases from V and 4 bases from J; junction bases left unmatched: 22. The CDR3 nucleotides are TGTGCCAGCAGCCACCCCGTCCTAACTAGCGGGGGGCGAGATGGTGAGTACGAGCAGTACTTC. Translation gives CASSHPVLTSGGRDGEYEQYF.

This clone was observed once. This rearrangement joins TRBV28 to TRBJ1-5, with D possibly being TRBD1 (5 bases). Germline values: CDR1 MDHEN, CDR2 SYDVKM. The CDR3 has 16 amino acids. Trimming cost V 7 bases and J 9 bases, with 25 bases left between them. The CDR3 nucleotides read TGTGCCAGCACCCTGAAGTGGGTGGAAGACAGTGGGCCCCAGCATTTT. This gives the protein CASTLKWVEDSGPQHF. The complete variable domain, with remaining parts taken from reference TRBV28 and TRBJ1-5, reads DVKVTQSSRYLVKRTGEKVFLECVQDMDHENMFWYRQDPGLGLRLIYFSYDVKMKEKGDIPEGYSVSREKKERFSLILESASTNQTSMYLCASTLKWVEDSGPQHFGDGTRLSIL.

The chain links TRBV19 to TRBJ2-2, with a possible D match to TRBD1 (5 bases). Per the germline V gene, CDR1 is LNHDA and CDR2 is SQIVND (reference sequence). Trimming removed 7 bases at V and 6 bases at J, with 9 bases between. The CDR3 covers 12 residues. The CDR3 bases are TGTGCCAGTAAAGGGGTCGCCGGGGAGCTGTTTTTT. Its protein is CASKGVAGELFF.

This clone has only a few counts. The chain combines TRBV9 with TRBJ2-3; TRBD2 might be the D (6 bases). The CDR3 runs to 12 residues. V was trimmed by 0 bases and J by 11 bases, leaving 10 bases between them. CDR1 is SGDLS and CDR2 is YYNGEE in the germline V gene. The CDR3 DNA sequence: TGTGCCAGCAGCGTAGTTGCGGGAAGGCAGTATTTT. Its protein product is CASSVVAGRQYF.

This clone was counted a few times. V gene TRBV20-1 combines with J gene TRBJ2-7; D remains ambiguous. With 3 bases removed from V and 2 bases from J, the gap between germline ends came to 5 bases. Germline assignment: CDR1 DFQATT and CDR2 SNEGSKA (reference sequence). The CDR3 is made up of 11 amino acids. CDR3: CSASAAYEQYF. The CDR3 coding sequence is TGCAGTGCTAGCGCGGCCTACGAGCAGTACTTC.

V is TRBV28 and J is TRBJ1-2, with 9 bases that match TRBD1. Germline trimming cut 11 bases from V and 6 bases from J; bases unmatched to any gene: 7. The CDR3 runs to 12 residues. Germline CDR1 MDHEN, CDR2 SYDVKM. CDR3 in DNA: TGTGCCGTTCGGGGACAGGGAGATGGCTACACCTTC. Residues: CAVRGQGDGYTF.

CDR3 DNA: TGTGCCACCAGCAGAGCCCCGGGAAGCTCCTACGAGCAGTACTTC. It encodes CATSRAPGSSYEQYF. This rearrangement joins TRBV15 to TRBJ2-5; tentatively, D is TRBD2 (5 bases). The DNA end is a closer match to TRBJ2-7, so the J assignment may be wrong. This CDR3 is built from 15 residues. Germline V lookup: CDR1 LNHNV, CDR2 YYDKDF (reference sequence).

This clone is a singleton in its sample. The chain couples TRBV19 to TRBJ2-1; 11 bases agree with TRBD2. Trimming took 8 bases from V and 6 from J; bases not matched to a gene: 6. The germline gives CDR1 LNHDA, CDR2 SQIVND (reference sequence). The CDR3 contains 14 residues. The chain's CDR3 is CASRSGGAPNEQFF. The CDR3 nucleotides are TGTGCCAGTCGTAGCGGGGGGGCCCCCAATGAGCAGTTCTTC.

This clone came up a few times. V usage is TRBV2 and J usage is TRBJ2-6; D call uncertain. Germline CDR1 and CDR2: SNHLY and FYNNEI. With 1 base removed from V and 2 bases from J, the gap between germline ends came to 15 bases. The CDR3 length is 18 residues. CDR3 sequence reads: CASSEGMGSHPGANVLTF. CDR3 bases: TGTGCCAGCAGTGAAGGCATGGGCAGCCACCCTGGGGCCAACGTCCTGACTTTC.

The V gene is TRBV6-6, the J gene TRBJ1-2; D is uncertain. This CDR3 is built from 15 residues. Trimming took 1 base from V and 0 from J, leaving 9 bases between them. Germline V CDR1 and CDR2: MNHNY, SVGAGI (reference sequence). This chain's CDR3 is CASSYWADANYGYTF. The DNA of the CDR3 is TGTGCCAGCAGTTACTGGGCAGACGCTAACTATGGCTACACCTTC.

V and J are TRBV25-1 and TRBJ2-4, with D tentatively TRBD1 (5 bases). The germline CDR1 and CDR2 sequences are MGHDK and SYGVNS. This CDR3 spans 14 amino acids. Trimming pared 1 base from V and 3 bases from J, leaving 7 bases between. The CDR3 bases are TGTGCCAGCAGTGAATGGGGCAGCAAAAACATTCAGTACTTC. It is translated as CASSEWGSKNIQYF.

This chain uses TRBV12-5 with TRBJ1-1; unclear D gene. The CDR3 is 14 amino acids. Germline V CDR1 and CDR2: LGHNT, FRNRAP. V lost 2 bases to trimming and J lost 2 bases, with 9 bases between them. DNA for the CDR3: TGTGCTAGTGGTTTGATAACACGAAACACTGAAGCTTTCTTT. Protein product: CASGLITRNTEAFF.

CDR3 in amino acids: CASSSSSGYYNEQFF. The CDR3 nucleotides read TGTGCCAGCAGTTCGTCTAGCGGATACTACAATGAGCAGTTCTTC. The chain joins TRBV27 to TRBJ2-1, with TRBD2 identical over 7 bases. Per germline, CDR1 MNHEY and CDR2 SMNVEV (reference sequence). The V segment lost 4 bases and the J segment 3 bases; nucleotides outside the gene matches: 6. This CDR3 has 15 amino acids.

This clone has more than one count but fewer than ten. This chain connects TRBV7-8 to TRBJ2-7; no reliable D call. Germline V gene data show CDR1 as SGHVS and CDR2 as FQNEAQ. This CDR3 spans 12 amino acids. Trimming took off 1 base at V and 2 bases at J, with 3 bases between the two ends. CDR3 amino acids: CASSLVAYEQYF. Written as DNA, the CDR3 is TGTGCCAGCAGCTTAGTCGCCTACGAGCAGTACTTC. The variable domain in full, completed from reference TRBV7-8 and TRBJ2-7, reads GAGVSQSPRYKVAKRGQDVALRCDPISGHVSLFWYQQALGQGPEFLTYFQNEAQLDKSGLPSDRFFAERPEGSVSTLKIQRTQQEDSAVYLCASSLVAYEQYFGPGTRLTVT.

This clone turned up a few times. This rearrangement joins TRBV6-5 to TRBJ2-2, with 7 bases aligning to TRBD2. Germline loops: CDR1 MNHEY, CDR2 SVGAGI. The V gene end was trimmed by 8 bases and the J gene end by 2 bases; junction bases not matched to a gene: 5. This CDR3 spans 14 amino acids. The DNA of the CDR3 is TGTGCCAGCCGACTAGCTACTAACACCGGGGAGCTGTTTTTT. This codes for CASRLATNTGELFF.

The CDR3 nucleotides are TGCGCCAGCAGCCAGCAGGACTGGGCACCCAAGTCCTACGAGCAGTACTTC. This sequence encodes CASSQQDWAPKSYEQYF. This chain connects TRBV4-1 to TRBJ2-7; D might be TRBD2 (5 bases). CDR1 is MGHRA and CDR2 is YSYEKL in the germline V gene. V dropped 3 bases and J dropped 1 base, with 19 bases sitting between them. The CDR3 totals 17 residues.

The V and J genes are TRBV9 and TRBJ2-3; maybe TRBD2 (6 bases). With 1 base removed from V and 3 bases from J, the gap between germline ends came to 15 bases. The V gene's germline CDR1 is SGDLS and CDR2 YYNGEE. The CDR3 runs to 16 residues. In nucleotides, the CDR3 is TGTGCCAGCAGCGTACGTTTCAGGGCGGGAACAGATACGCAGTATTTT. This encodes CASSVRFRAGTDTQYF.

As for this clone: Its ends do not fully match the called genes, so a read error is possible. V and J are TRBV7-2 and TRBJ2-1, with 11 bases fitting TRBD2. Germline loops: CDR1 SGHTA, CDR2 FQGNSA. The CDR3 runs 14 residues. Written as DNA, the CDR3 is TGTGCCAGCACCTTAGCGGGGGGGACCAATCAGCAGTTCTTC. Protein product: CASTLAGGTNQQFF.

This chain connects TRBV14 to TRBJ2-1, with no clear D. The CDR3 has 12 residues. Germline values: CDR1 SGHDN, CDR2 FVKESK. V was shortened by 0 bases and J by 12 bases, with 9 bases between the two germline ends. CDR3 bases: TGTGCCAGCAGCCAAGACCCCGGGTTGCAGTTCTTC. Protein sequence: CASSQDPGLQFF.